This T cell receptor beta chain derives from a study of cytomegalovirus exposure and HLA in healthy donors. The CDR3 totals 14 residues. CDR1 and CDR2 from the germline V gene are SEHNR and FQNEAQ (reference sequence). About this clone: The junction does not match germline at one end; this may be a read error.

The study ran its PCR with 60 Vbeta and 13 Jbeta primers. Measured with immunoSEQ multiplex PCR; TCRdb has only the in-frame clones, and not every one. The sample lists tens of thousands of clones, 65% to 85% occurring once. The rearrangement links TRBV7-9 to TRBJ1-3, with a possible D match to TRBD1 (6 bases). The sample comprised PBMCs. The origin of this receptor is a man in his forties or fifties in good health and CMV-seronegative. The CDR3 sequence: CSSSVDSSRHTIYF. CDR3 sequence (DNA): TGTTCCAGCAGCGTGGACAGTTCTCGGCACACCATATATTTT.